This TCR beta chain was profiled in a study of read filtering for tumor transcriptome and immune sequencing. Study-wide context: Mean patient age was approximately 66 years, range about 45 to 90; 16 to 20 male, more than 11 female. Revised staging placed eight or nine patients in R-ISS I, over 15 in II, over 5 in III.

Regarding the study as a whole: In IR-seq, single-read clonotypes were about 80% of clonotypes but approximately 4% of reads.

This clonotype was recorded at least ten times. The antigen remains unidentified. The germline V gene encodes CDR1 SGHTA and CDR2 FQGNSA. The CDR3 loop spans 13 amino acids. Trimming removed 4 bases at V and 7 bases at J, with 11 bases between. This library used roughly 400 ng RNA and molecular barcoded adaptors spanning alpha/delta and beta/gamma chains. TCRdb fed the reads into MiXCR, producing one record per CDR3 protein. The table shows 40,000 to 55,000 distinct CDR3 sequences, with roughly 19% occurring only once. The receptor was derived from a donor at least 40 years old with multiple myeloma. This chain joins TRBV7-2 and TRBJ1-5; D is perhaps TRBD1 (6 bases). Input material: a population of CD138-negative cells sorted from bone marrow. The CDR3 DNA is TGTGCCAGCAGCTCCCGGACAGAACAGCCCCAGCATTTT. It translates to CASSSRTEQPQHF.